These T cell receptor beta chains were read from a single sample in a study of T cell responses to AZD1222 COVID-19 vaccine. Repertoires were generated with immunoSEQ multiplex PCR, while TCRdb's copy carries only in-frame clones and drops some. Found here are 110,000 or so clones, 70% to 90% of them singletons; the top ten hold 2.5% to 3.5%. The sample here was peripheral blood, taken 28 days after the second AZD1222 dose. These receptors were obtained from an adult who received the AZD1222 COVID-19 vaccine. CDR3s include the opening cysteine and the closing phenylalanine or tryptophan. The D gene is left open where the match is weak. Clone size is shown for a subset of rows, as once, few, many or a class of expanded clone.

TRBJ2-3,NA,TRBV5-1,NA,TGCGCCAGCAGCCCAACAGTACAGGGAACAGATACGCAGTATTTT,CASSPTVQGTDTQYF
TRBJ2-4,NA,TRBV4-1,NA,TGCGCCAGCAGCCAAGATATAGTCGCAGGGTGGAACATTCAGTACTTC,CASSQDIVAGWNIQYF
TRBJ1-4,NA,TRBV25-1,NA,TGTGCCAGCAGTGAGGCGGGGAGACAGGATGAAAAACTGTTTTTT,CASSEAGRQDEKLFF
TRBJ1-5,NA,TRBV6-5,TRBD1,TGTGCCAGCAGTCCCGGGACAGGTACTCAGCCCCAGCATTTT,CASSPGTGTQPQHF
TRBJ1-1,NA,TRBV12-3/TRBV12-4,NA,TGTGCCAGCAGTTTGGGGGATTATGAAGCTTTCTTT,CASSLGDYEAFF
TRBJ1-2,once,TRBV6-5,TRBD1,TGTGCCAGCAGTTACGCGGGCAGGGGGACCTATGGCTACACCTTC,CASSYAGRGTYGYTF
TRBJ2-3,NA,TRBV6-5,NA,TGTGCCTACCGAACATCGGGCACAGATACGCAGTATTTT,CAYRTSGTDTQYF
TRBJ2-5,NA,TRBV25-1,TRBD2,TGTGCCAGCAGCCGGGGGGGGGACCGAAGGGAAGAGACCCAGTACTTC,CASSRGGDRREETQYF
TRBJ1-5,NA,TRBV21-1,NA,TGTGCCAGCAGGAACAAGTATAGCAATCAGCCCCAGCATTTT,CASRNKYSNQPQHF
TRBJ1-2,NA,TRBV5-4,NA,TGTGCCAGCAGCTTGGACGGTAACTATGGCTACACCTTC,CASSLDGNYGYTF
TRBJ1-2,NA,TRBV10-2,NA,TGCGCCAGCAGTAAAAATCTTGACACGCATGGCTACACCTTC,CASSKNLDTHGYTF
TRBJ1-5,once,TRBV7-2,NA,TGTGCCAGCAGCTTAGGAGCGGCACCGTATAGCAATCAGCCCCAGCATTTT,CASSLGAAPYSNQPQHF
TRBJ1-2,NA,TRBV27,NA,TGTGCCAGCAGTTTTGCGGGGGGGGTAAATGGCTACACCTTC,CASSFAGGVNGYTF
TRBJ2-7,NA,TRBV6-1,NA,TGTGCCAGCAGTGAAGCGCTTTCTCTTTCCTACGAGCAGTACTTC,CASSEALSLSYEQYF
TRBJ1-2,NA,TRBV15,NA,TGTGCCACCAGCAGAGGGCAGATAGCTAACTATGGCTACACCTTC,CATSRGQIANYGYTF
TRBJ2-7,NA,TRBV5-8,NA,TGTGCCAGCAGCTTGGCCCAGGGTACCTACGAGCAGTACTTC,CASSLAQGTYEQYF
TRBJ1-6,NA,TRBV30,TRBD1,TGTGCCTGCAAACAGGGGGCAGGTAATTCACCCCTCCACTTT,CACKQGAGNSPLHF
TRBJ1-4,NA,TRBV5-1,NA,TGCGCCAGCAGCTTGGTGGGGGGAACTAATGAAAAACTGTTTTTT,CASSLVGGTNEKLFF
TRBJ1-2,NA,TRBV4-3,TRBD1,TGCGCCAGCAGCCAGCCCGGGACAGGGGGCAAGTATGGCTACACCTTC,CASSQPGTGGKYGYTF
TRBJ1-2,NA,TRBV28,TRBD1,TGTGCCAGCAGTTTGGGACAGGGTTATGGCTACACCTTC,CASSLGQGYGYTF
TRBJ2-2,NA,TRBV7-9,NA,TGTGCCAGCAGCTTGGGCAGGACATACACCGGGGAGCTGTTTTTT,CASSLGRTYTGELFF
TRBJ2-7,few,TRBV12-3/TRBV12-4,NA,TGTGCCAGCAGTTTGATGGTGGACTACGAGCAGTACTTC,CASSLMVDYEQYF
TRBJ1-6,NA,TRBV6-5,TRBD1,TGTGCCAGCAGACCTAGGGGACAGGGCAATTCACCCCTCCACTTT,CASRPRGQGNSPLHF
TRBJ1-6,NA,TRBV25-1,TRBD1,TGTGCCAGCAGTGGTTGGGACAGGAATTCACCCCTCCACTTT,CASSGWDRNSPLHF
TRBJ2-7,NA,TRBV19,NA,TGTGCCAGTAGTATTAAGGACAGATTGTACTTC,CASSIKDRLYF
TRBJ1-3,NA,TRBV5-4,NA,TGTGCCAGCAGCCGGGACGCCAGCTCTGGAAACACCATATATTTT,CASSRDASSGNTIYF
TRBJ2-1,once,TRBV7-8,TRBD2,TGTGCCAGCAGCCTCGCGAGGGCTAGCGGGTACAATGAGCAGTTCTTC,CASSLARASGYNEQFF
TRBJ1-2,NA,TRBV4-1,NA,TGCGCCAGCAGCCAGCTGTCCTCCGGGACGTTAGGCTACACCTTC,CASSQLSSGTLGYTF
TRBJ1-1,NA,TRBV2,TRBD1,TGTGCCAGCAGGGCGGACAGGGTCACTGAAGCTTTCTTT,CASRADRVTEAFF
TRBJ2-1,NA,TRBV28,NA,TGTGCCAGCAACCAAAGGGAAGCCTACAATGAGCAGTTCTTC,CASNQREAYNEQFF
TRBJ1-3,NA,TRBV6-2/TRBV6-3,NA,TGTGCCAGCAGTTTCGGTAAGAGATCCTCTGGAAACACCATATATTTT,CASSFGKRSSGNTIYF
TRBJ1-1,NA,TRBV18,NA,TGTGCCAGCTCACAAGACTCGGGGGCCACTGAAGCTTTCTTT,CASSQDSGATEAFF
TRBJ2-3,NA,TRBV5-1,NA,TGCGCCAGCAGCCGCCGGAGCGGCGCCATCACTAGCACAGATACGCAGTATTTT,CASSRRSGAITSTDTQYF
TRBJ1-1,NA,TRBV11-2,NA,TGTGCCAGCAGCTACGGGGCTTGGGGGCAAGATTTGGCGAACACTGAAGCTTTCTTT,CASSYGAWGQDLANTEAFF
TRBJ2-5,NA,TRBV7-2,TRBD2,TGTGCCAGCAGCAAGACTAGCCTAGAGACCCAGTACTTC,CASSKTSLETQYF
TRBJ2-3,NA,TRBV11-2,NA,TGTGCCAGCAGCTTAGGCCCAGGGCCAGGGTCAGATACGCAGTATTTT,CASSLGPGPGSDTQYF
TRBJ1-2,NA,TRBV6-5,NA,TGTGCCAGCAGCCCCCGTCCCTTCTATGGCTACACCTTC,CASSPRPFYGYTF
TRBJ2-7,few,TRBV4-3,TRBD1,TGCGCCAGCAGCCAAGCTTGGTTGGGGACAGCCTCCTACGAGCAGTACTTC,CASSQAWLGTASYEQYF
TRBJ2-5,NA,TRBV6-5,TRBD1,TGTGCCAGCAAATTTACACAGGGGTTCGAGACCCAGTACTTC,CASKFTQGFETQYF
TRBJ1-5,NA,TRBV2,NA,TGTGCCAGCAGTGAAGGGAGACGGAGCAATCAGCCCCAGCATTTT,CASSEGRRSNQPQHF
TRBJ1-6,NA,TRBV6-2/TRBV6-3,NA,TGTGCCAGCAGTTACTCGATCACTGCAGGGTCAAAGTCACCCCTCCACTTT,CASSYSITAGSKSPLHF
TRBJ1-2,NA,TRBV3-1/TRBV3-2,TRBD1,TGTGCCAGCAGCGAATTACCGGGACAGGGGAACTATGGCTACACCTTC,CASSELPGQGNYGYTF
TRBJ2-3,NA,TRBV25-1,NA,TGTGCCAGCAGTGAATCGGCAGTTAGTCGCACAGATACGCAGTATTTT,CASSESAVSRTDTQYF
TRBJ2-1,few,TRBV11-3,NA,TGTGCCAGCAGCCCGGGAGACATCTTGTCCTACAATGAGCAGTTCTTC,CASSPGDILSYNEQFF
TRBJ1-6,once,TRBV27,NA,TGTGCCAGCAGTTTAAGGGGAGCCATTAATTCACCCCTCCACTTT,CASSLRGAINSPLHF
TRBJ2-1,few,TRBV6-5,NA,TGTGCCAGCAGTACCCGTGGGGGGTCCTACAATGAGCAGTTCTTC,CASSTRGGSYNEQFF
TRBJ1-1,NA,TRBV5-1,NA,TGCGCCAGCAGCTCCAACTATTTATCGAACACTGAAGCTTTCTTT,CASSSNYLSNTEAFF